This TCR beta chain was identified in a study of Ad26.COV2.S vaccination and SARS-CoV-2 variants. Study overall: Administration of Ad26.COV2.S was intramuscular, either once or twice 56 days apart. Study-wide findings and caveats: There was a possibility that the TCR breadth and depth analyses underestimated total T cell responses. CD8+ and CD4+ T cells specific for spike reportedly responded with substantial breadth after vaccination.

On this clone: What it recognizes is unknown.

This CDR3 has 16 amino acids. Germline V CDR1 and CDR2: MNHEY, SVGEGT. Trimming stripped 2 bases from V and 5 bases from J, with 18 bases between. The treatment: around 19 received Ad26.COV2.S at low or high dose, single or two shots; 5 received placebo; per-sample allocation not given. Material that was analyzed had been drawn on day 63 after the first vaccine or placebo injection. The donor's status was that of an adult aged 18-55 years in Boston. Data came from immunoSEQ multiplex PCR; TCRdb stores just in-frame clones and leaves some out. The sample gives some 410,000 clones, around 92% of which show up once; less than 2% is in the top ten.

This chain connects TRBV6-2 or TRBV6-3 to TRBJ2-5, with D perhaps matching TRBD1 or TRBD2 (5 bases each). This receptor was identified in a person aged 18 to 59 who received the Ad26.COV2.S COVID-19 vaccine or a placebo. Material: peripheral blood, obtained in a trial of Ad26.COV2.S vaccine versus placebo. Written as DNA, the CDR3 is TGTGCCAGCAGTTACGGGGGACCGGGACCTGGGGAGACCCAGTACTTC. Amino acid sequence: CASSYGGPGPGETQYF.